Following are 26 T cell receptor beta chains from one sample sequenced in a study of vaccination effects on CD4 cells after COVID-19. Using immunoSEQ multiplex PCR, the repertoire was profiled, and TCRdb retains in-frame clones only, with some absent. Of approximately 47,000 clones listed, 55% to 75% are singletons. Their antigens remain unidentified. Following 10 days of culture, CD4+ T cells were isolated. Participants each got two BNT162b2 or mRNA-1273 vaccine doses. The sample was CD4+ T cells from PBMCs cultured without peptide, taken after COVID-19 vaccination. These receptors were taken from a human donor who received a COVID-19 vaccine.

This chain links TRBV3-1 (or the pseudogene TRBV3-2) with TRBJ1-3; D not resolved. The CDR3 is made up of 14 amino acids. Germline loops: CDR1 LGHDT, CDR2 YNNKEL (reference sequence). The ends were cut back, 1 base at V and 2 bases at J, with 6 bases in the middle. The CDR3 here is CASSQGSAGNTIYF. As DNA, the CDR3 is TGTGCCAGCAGCCAAGGTTCAGCTGGAAACACCATATATTTT.

CDR3 nucleotide sequence: TGTGCCAGCAGCGAGCTAGCGGGAGTCACAGATACGCAGTATTTT. This gives the protein CASSELAGVTDTQYF. The V call is TRBV7-6, the J call TRBJ2-3; 10 bases align to TRBD2. The V and J ends lost 5 bases and 2 bases, in that order; junction bases with no gene match: 4. CDR1 and CDR2 (germline): SGHVS, FNYEAQ. The CDR3 loop spans 15 amino acids.

CDR3 sequence: CASSQDYRETQYF. CDR3 sequence (DNA): TGTGCCAGCAGCCAAGATTACCGAGAGACCCAGTACTTC. J is TRBJ2-5 and V is TRBV3-1 (or the pseudogene TRBV3-2), with no clear D. Germline lookup yields CDR1 LGHDT and CDR2 YNNKEL (reference sequence). Trimming removed 0 bases at V and 4 bases at J, with 6 bases between. CDR3 length equals 13 residues.

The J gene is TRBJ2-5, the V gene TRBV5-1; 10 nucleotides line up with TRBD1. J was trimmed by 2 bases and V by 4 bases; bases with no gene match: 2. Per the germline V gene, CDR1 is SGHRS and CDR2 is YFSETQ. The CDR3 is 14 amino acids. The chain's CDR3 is CASSGGQGQETQYF. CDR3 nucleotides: TGCGCCAGCAGCGGGGGACAGGGGCAAGAGACCCAGTACTTC.

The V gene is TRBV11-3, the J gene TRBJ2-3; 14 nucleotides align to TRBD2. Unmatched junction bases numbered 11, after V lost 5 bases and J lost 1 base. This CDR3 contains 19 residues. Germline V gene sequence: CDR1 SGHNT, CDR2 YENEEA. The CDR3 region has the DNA TGTGCCAGCAGCATAGGGGGACTAGCGGGAGTCGGCGGCACAGATACGCAGTATTTT. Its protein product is CASSIGGLAGVGGTDTQYF.

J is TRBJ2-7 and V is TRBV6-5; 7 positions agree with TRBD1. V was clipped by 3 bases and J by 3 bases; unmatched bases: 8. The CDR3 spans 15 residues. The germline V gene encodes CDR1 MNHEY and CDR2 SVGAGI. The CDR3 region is CASSYETGLRYEQYF. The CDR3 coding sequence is TGTGCCAGCAGTTATGAGACAGGGCTCCGCTACGAGCAGTACTTC.

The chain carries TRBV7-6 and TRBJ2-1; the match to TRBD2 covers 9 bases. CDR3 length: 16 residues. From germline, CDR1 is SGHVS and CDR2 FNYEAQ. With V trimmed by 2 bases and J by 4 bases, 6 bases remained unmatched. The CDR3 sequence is CASSLSRGGGYNEQFF. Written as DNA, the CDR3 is TGTGCCAGCAGCTTATCGCGGGGGGGCGGGTACAATGAGCAGTTCTTC. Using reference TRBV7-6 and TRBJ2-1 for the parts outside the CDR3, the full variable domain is GAGVSQSPRYKVTKRGQDVALRCDPISGHVSLYWYRQALGQGPEFLTYFNYEAQQDKSGLPNDRFSAERPEGSISTLTIQRTEQRDSAMYRCASSLSRGGGYNEQFFGPGTRLTVL.

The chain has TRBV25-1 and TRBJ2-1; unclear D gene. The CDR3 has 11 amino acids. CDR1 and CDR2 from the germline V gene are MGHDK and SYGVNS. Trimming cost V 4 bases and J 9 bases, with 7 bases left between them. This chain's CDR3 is CASSAHLEQFF. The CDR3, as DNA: TGTGCCAGCAGTGCGCACCTTGAGCAGTTCTTC.

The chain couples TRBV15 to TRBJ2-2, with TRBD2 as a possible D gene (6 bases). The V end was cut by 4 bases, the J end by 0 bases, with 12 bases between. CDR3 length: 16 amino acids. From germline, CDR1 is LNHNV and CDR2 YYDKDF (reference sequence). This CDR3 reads CATSINSGTNTGELFF. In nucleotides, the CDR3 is TGTGCCACCAGCATAAATAGCGGTACGAACACCGGGGAGCTGTTTTTT.

In DNA form, the CDR3 reads TGTGCCAGCACCAAGACAGGAGGCGAAGTTGAAGCTTTCTTT. Translation gives CASTKTGGEVEAFF. The chain joins TRBV9 to TRBJ1-1; D perhaps matches TRBD1 (6 bases). CDR3 length: 14 residues. V gave up 6 bases and J gave up 7 bases, with 19 bases separating them. Germline CDR1 SGDLS, CDR2 YYNGEE.

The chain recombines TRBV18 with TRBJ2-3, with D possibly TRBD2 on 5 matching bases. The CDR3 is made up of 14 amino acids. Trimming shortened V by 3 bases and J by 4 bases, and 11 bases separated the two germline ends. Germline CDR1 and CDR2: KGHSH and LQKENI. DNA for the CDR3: TGTGCCAGCTCACCGGCTAGCATGGCAGATACGCAGTATTTT. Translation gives CASSPASMADTQYF.

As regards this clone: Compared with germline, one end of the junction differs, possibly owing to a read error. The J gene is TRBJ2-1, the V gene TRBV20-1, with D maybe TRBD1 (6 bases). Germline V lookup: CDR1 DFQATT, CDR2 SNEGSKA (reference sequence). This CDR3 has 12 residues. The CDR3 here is CNASPQGNEQFF. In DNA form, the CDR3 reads TGCAATGCTAGTCCGCAGGGGAATGAGCAGTTCTTC.

CDR3 DNA: TGTGCCAGCGGACCAGGGGCCAATCAGCCCCAGCATTTT. This gives the protein CASGPGANQPQHF. V and J are TRBV19 and TRBJ1-5; perhaps TRBD1 as D (6 bases). CDR3 length: 13 amino acids. Germline loops: CDR1 LNHDA, CDR2 SQIVND (reference sequence). The V end was cut by 9 bases, the J end by 3 bases, with 12 bases between.

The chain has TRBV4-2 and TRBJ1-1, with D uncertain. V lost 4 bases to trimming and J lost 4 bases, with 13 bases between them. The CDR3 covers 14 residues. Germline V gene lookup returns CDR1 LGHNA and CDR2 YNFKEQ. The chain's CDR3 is CASSRWEGGTEAFF. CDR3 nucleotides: TGTGCCAGCAGCCGCTGGGAGGGCGGCACTGAAGCTTTCTTT.

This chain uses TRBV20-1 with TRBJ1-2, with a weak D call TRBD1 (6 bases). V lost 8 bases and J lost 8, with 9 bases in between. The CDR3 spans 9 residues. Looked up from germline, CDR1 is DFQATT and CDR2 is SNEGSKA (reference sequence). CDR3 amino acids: CSSGQGYTF. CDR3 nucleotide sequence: TGCAGTTCCGGACAGGGCTACACCTTC.

CDR3 protein: CASSPTRDEQYF. CDR3 nucleotides: TGTGCCAGCAGCCCGACCCGGGACGAGCAGTACTTC. V gene TRBV14 combines with J gene TRBJ2-7; D remains ambiguous. This CDR3 comprises 12 residues. The germline V and J ends were trimmed by 4 bases and 5 bases, with 9 bases remaining between them. CDR1 and CDR2 (germline): SGHDN, FVKESK.

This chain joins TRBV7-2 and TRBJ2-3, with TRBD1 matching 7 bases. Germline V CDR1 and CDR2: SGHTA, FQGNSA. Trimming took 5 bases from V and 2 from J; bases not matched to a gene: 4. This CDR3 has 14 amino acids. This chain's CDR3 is CASSQTGTTDTQYF. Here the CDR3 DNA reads TGTGCCAGCAGCCAGACAGGGACCACAGATACGCAGTATTTT.

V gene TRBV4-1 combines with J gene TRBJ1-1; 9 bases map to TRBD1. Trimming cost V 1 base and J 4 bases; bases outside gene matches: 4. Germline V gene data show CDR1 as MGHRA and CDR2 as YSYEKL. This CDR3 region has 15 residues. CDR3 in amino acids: CASSQGRTGATEAFF. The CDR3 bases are TGCGCCAGCAGCCAAGGGAGGACAGGGGCCACTGAAGCTTTCTTT.

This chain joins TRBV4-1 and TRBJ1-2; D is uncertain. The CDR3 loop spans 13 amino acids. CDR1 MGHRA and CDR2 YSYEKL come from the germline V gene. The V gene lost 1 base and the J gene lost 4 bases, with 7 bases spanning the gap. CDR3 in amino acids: CASSQGRTYGYTF. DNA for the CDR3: TGCGCCAGCAGCCAAGGACGGACCTATGGCTACACCTTC.

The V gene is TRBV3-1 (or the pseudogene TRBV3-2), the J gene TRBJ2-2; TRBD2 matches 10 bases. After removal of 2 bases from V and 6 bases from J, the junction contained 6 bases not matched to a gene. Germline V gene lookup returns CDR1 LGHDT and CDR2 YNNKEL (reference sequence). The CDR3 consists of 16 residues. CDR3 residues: CASSQWPAGGPGELFF. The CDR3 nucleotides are TGTGCCAGCAGCCAATGGCCAGCGGGGGGGCCCGGGGAGCTGTTTTTT.

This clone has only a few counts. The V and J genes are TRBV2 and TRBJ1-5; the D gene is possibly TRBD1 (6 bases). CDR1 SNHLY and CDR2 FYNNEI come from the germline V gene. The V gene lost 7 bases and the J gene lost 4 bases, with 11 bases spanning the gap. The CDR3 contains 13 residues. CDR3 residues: CASTTGQNQPQHF. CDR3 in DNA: TGTGCCAGCACTACAGGACAGAATCAGCCCCAGCATTTT.

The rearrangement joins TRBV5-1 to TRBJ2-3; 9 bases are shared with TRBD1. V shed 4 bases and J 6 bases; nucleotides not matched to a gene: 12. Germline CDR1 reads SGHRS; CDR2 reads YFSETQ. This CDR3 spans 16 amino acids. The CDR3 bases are TGCGCCAGCAGCAGGCTCCAACAGGGGGCATGGGATACGCAGTATTTT. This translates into CASSRLQQGAWDTQYF. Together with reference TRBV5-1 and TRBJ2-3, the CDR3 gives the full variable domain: KAGVTQTPRYLIKTRGQQVTLSCSPISGHRSVSWYQQTPGQGLQFLFEYFSETQRNKGNFPGRFSGRQFSNSRSEMNVSTLELGDSALYLCASSRLQQGAWDTQYFGPGTRLTVL.

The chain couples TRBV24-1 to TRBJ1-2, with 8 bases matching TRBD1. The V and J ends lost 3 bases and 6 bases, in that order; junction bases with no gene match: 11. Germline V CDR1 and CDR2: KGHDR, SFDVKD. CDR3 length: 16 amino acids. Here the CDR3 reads CATSDNDRGGENGYTF. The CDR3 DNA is TGTGCCACCAGTGATAATGACAGGGGTGGGGAGAATGGCTACACCTTC.

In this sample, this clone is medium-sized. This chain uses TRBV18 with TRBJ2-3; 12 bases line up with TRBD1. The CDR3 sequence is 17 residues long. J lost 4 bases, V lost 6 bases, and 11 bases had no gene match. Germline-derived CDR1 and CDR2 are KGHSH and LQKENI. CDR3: CASSQLGGTGGPDTQYF. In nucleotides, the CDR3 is TGTGCCAGCTCGCAATTAGGCGGGACAGGGGGCCCAGATACGCAGTATTTT.

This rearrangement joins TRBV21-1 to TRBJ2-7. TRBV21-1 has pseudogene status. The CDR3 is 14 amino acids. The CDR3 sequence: CASSKWDGSYEQYF. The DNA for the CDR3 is TGTGCCAGCAGCAAATGGGACGGTTCCTACGAGCAGTACTTC.

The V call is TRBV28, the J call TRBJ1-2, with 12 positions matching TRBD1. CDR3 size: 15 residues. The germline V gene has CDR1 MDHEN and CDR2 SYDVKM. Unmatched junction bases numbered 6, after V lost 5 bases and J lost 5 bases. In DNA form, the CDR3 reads TGTGCCAGCAGTGGGGACAGGGGGCTGTGGTATGGCTACACCTTC. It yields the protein CASSGDRGLWYGYTF.